This passage covers 9 T cell receptor beta chains from one sample sequenced in a study of cytomegalovirus exposure and HLA in healthy donors. The PCR employed 60 Vbeta primers together with 13 Jbeta primers. The repertoire was sequenced with immunoSEQ multiplex PCR; TCRdb's copy has only in-frame clones and lacks some. The sample carries 99,000 or so clones, about 83% recorded once. Sequencing was performed on PBMCs. These receptors were collected from a female donor in good health and CMV-seropositive.

This clone occurred a few times. The gene calls are TRBV7-2 and TRBJ2-5, with D maybe TRBD2 (5 bases). Germline CDR1 reads SGHTA; CDR2 reads FQGNSA. The V end lost 6 bases, the J end lost 4 bases, and 15 bases lay between the germline ends. The CDR3 spans 14 residues. The CDR3, as DNA: TGTGCCAGCAGTCTCCCCGGGGTATTAGAGACCCAGTACTTC. Translating it yields CASSLPGVLETQYF. Together with reference TRBV7-2 and TRBJ2-5, the CDR3 gives the full variable domain: GAGVSQSPSNKVTEKGKDVELRCDPISGHTALYWYRQSLGQGLEFLIYFQGNSAPDKSGLPSDRFSAERTGGSVSTLTIQRTQQEDSAVYLCASSLPGVLETQYFGPGTRLLVL.

This clone is a singleton in its sample. The chain carries TRBV5-4 and TRBJ2-5, with D tentatively TRBD1 (6 bases). Trimming shortened V by 0 bases and J by 5 bases, and 8 bases separated the two germline ends. Germline loops: CDR1 SGHNT, CDR2 YYREEE (reference sequence). CDR3 length: 13 residues. CDR3 nucleotides: TGTGCCAGCAGCTTGGTACAGGGCGAGACCCAGTACTTC. It translates to CASSLVQGETQYF.

This clone has just a few counts. The CDR3 sequence: CASSPSSGSGEQYF. In DNA form, the CDR3 reads TGTGCCAGCAGCCCCAGCAGCGGGAGCGGCGAGCAGTACTTC. The chain links TRBV9 to TRBJ2-7; 8 bases map to TRBD2. Germline loops: CDR1 SGDLS, CDR2 YYNGEE. V gave up 4 bases and J gave up 6 bases; unmatched junction bases: 9. The CDR3 extends over 14 amino acids.

The J gene is TRBJ2-7, the V gene TRBV28; TRBD1 might be the D (6 bases). CDR3 size: 14 residues. Trimming stripped 6 bases from V and 7 bases from J, with 19 bases between. CDR1 MDHEN and CDR2 SYDVKM come from the germline V gene. The CDR3 is CASRQITGTREQYF. CDR3 nucleotides: TGTGCCAGCAGGCAAATTACAGGGACGAGGGAGCAGTACTTC.

The chain joins TRBV10-2 to TRBJ2-7, with D possibly being TRBD2 (5 bases). Germline-derived CDR1 and CDR2 are WSHSY and SAAADI. CDR3 size: 15 residues. Deletions cut 3 bases from V and 7 bases from J, with 19 bases between. The chain's CDR3 is CASSDGRGLGIEQYF. CDR3 nucleotide sequence: TGCGCCAGCAGTGATGGACGAGGGTTGGGAATTGAGCAGTACTTC.

This clone was recorded once. J is TRBJ2-3 and V is TRBV19; 10 nucleotides line up with TRBD1. This CDR3 region has 15 residues. V shed 4 bases, J shed 4 bases, and the junction held 5 bases outside the gene matches. The germline V gene encodes CDR1 LNHDA and CDR2 SQIVND (reference sequence). CDR3: CASSTRQGAADTQYF. In DNA, the CDR3 is TGTGCCAGTAGTACTAGACAGGGGGCCGCAGATACGCAGTATTTT. Using reference TRBV19 and TRBJ2-3 for the parts outside the CDR3, the full variable domain is DGGITQSPKYLFRKEGQNVTLSCEQNLNHDAMYWYRQDPGQGLRLIYYSQIVNDFQKGDIAEGYSVSREKKESFPLTVTSAQKNPTAFYLCASSTRQGAADTQYFGPGTRLTVL.

This chain uses TRBV9 with TRBJ2-1, with 9 bases aligning to TRBD1. The CDR3 has 16 amino acids. Unmatched junction bases numbered 8, after V lost 0 bases and J lost 7 bases. In germline, CDR1 is SGDLS, CDR2 YYNGEE. The CDR3 protein is CASSVVSGQGRNEQFF. For the CDR3, the DNA is TGTGCCAGCAGCGTAGTATCAGGACAGGGGAGGAATGAGCAGTTCTTC.

This clone was counted once. V gene TRBV4-1 combines with J gene TRBJ2-7; 7 bases are a match to TRBD2. V gave up 5 bases and J gave up 2 bases; unmatched junction bases: 9. In germline, CDR1 is MGHRA, CDR2 YSYEKL. The CDR3 length is 15 residues. CDR3 DNA: TGCGCCAGCAGCGGCTTGACTAGCAACCCCTACGAGCAGTACTTC. This sequence encodes CASSGLTSNPYEQYF.

This clone was seen a few times. J is TRBJ2-1 and V is TRBV6-5, with no clear D. Germline values: CDR1 MNHEY, CDR2 SVGAGI. Trimming pared 6 bases from V and 1 base from J, leaving 10 bases between. The CDR3 extends over 14 amino acids. The CDR3 DNA reads TGTGCCAGCAGGACCAGGCGTTCCTACAATGAGCAGTTCTTC. Encoded protein: CASRTRRSYNEQFF.